A selection of T cell receptor beta chains follows, all from one sample in a study of cytomegalovirus exposure and HLA in healthy donors. Sequencing was performed with immunoSEQ multiplex PCR; in TCRdb, only in-frame clones are kept and a portion is missing. The sample has more than 95,000 clones; around 84% are singletons. Sequencing was performed on PBMCs. The receptors were sampled from a woman aged 40 to 50 in good health and CMV-seronegative. The CDR3 runs from the conserved cysteine through the conserved F or W. The D gene is left open where the match is weak. Only part of the rows carry a size: once, few, many, or a class if the clone is expanded.

d_gene: TRBD2; abundance: -; v_gene: TRBV28; j_gene: TRBJ2-3; CDR3aa: CASSLWAGEDADTQYF; CDR3nt: TGTGCCAGCAGTTTATGGGCGGGAGAAGACGCAGATACGCAGTATTTT
d_gene: -; abundance: -; v_gene: TRBV7-9; j_gene: TRBJ2-7; CDR3aa: CASSTSDEQYF; CDR3nt: TGTGCCAGCAGCACAAGTGACGAGCAGTACTTC
d_gene: TRBD2; abundance: -; v_gene: TRBV27; j_gene: TRBJ2-3; CDR3aa: CASSNLAGGGTDTQYF; CDR3nt: TGTGCCAGCAGTAACTTAGCGGGAGGAGGTACAGATACGCAGTATTTT
d_gene: -; abundance: -; v_gene: TRBV18; j_gene: TRBJ2-1; CDR3aa: CASSWSLTGYNEQFF; CDR3nt: TGTGCCAGCTCCTGGAGCCTGACAGGCTACAATGAGCAGTTCTTC
d_gene: -; abundance: -; v_gene: TRBV9; j_gene: TRBJ1-3; CDR3aa: CASSVATTGLFGNTIYF; CDR3nt: TGTGCCAGCAGCGTAGCTACAACAGGCCTATTCGGAAACACCATATATTTT
d_gene: TRBD1; abundance: -; v_gene: TRBV7-2; j_gene: TRBJ2-7; CDR3aa: CASSPRTGAFEQYF; CDR3nt: TGTGCCAGCAGCCCCAGGACAGGGGCGTTTGAGCAGTACTTC
d_gene: -; abundance: -; v_gene: TRBV28; j_gene: TRBJ1-1; CDR3aa: CASRFLRGAGAEAFF; CDR3nt: TGTGCCAGCAGGTTCCTCCGGGGGGCTGGCGCTGAAGCTTTCTTT
d_gene: -; abundance: -; v_gene: TRBV28; j_gene: TRBJ1-1; CDR3aa: CASSAGATNTEAFF; CDR3nt: TGTGCCAGCAGCGCGGGTGCTACCAACACTGAAGCTTTCTTT
d_gene: -; abundance: -; v_gene: TRBV27; j_gene: TRBJ2-1; CDR3aa: CASSKGRGNYNEQFF; CDR3nt: TGTGCCAGCAGCAAAGGTAGGGGTAACTACAATGAGCAGTTCTTC
d_gene: TRBD2; abundance: few; v_gene: TRBV19; j_gene: TRBJ2-5; CDR3aa: CASSLTSGSVETQYF; CDR3nt: TGTGCCAGTAGCCTAACTAGCGGGAGCGTAGAGACCCAGTACTTC
d_gene: TRBD1; abundance: -; v_gene: TRBV4-3; j_gene: TRBJ2-4; CDR3aa: CASSQVVTGNIQYF; CDR3nt: TGCGCCAGCAGCCAAGTAGTGACAGGGAACATTCAGTACTTC
d_gene: TRBD2; abundance: -; v_gene: TRBV6-6; j_gene: TRBJ2-1; CDR3aa: CASSYSSTWAGDEQFF; CDR3nt: TGTGCCAGCAGTTACTCGTCCACCTGGGCGGGGGATGAGCAGTTCTTC
d_gene: -; abundance: -; v_gene: TRBV2; j_gene: TRBJ2-2; CDR3aa: CASSDGGVSYTGELFF; CDR3nt: TGTGCCAGCAGTGATGGAGGGGTCTCGTACACCGGGGAGCTGTTTTTT
d_gene: TRBD2; abundance: -; v_gene: TRBV7-2; j_gene: TRBJ2-7; CDR3aa: CASSLAGTSGYEQYF; CDR3nt: TGTGCCAGCAGCTTAGCTGGGACTAGTGGCTACGAGCAGTACTTC
d_gene: TRBD2; abundance: -; v_gene: TRBV28; j_gene: TRBJ2-2; CDR3aa: CASSLHPGSGGNTGELFF; CDR3nt: TGTGCCAGCAGTCTCCACCCGGGTAGCGGGGGGAACACCGGGGAGCTGTTTTTT
d_gene: -; abundance: -; v_gene: TRBV7-2; j_gene: TRBJ2-1; CDR3aa: CASSLEPPPGGSSYNEQFF; CDR3nt: TGTGCCAGCAGCTTAGAGCCCCCGCCGGGGGGCAGTTCCTACAATGAGCAGTTCTTC
d_gene: -; abundance: -; v_gene: TRBV28; j_gene: TRBJ1-1; CDR3aa: CASSWGGGTEAFF; CDR3nt: TGTGCCAGCAGTTGGGGGGGAGGGACTGAAGCTTTCTTT
d_gene: -; abundance: -; v_gene: TRBV28; j_gene: TRBJ1-2; CDR3aa: CASSLEQGFYGYTF; CDR3nt: TGTGCCAGCAGTTTAGAGCAGGGGTTCTATGGCTACACCTTC
d_gene: -; abundance: few; v_gene: TRBV2; j_gene: TRBJ1-4; CDR3aa: CASSDVGSEKLFF; CDR3nt: TGTGCCAGCAGTGATGTAGGGAGTGAAAAACTGTTTTTT
d_gene: TRBD1; abundance: -; v_gene: TRBV6-5; j_gene: TRBJ2-7; CDR3aa: CASSAPGQVYEQYF; CDR3nt: TGTGCCAGCAGTGCCCCCGGACAGGTCTACGAGCAGTACTTC
d_gene: -; abundance: -; v_gene: TRBV7-8; j_gene: TRBJ2-7; CDR3aa: CASSLASTGYEQYF; CDR3nt: TGTGCCAGCAGCTTAGCTTCCACTGGCTACGAGCAGTACTTC
d_gene: -; abundance: -; v_gene: TRBV9; j_gene: TRBJ1-2; CDR3aa: CASRTSGCYTF; CDR3nt: TGTGCCAGCAGGACGTCGGGGTGCTACACCTTC
d_gene: -; abundance: -; v_gene: TRBV6-6; j_gene: TRBJ2-7; CDR3aa: CASSPEGASYEQYF; CDR3nt: TGTGCCAGCAGCCCGGAGGGGGCTAGCTACGAGCAGTACTTC
d_gene: TRBD2; abundance: -; v_gene: TRBV5-1; j_gene: TRBJ2-1; CDR3aa: CASSYGLAGPFGEQFF; CDR3nt: TGCGCCAGCAGCTATGGACTAGCGGGCCCCTTCGGTGAGCAGTTCTTC
d_gene: -; abundance: -; v_gene: TRBV10-3; j_gene: TRBJ1-3; CDR3aa: CAISEPSPTASGNTIYF; CDR3nt: TGTGCCATCAGTGAGCCCTCCCCGACAGCTTCTGGAAACACCATATATTTT
d_gene: -; abundance: few; v_gene: TRBV9; j_gene: TRBJ2-3; CDR3aa: CASSVGASTDTQYF; CDR3nt: TGTGCCAGCAGCGTAGGGGCGTCCACAGATACGCAGTATTTT
d_gene: TRBD2; abundance: -; v_gene: TRBV18; j_gene: TRBJ2-1; CDR3aa: CASSPLAGGYNEQFF; CDR3nt: TGTGCCAGCTCACCTCTAGCGGGAGGGTACAATGAGCAGTTCTTC
d_gene: -; abundance: few; v_gene: TRBV5-1; j_gene: TRBJ2-1; CDR3aa: CASSLERGNEQFF; CDR3nt: TGCGCCAGCAGCTTGGAACGGGGCAATGAGCAGTTCTTC
d_gene: TRBD1; abundance: -; v_gene: TRBV10-3; j_gene: TRBJ2-7; CDR3aa: CAISESGGQGVGEQYF; CDR3nt: TGTGCCATCAGTGAGTCGGGGGGACAGGGGGTAGGCGAGCAGTACTTC
d_gene: TRBD2; abundance: few; v_gene: TRBV29-1; j_gene: TRBJ2-1; CDR3aa: CSVELAGQFYNFYNEQFF; CDR3nt: TGCAGCGTTGAGCTAGCGGGACAATTCTATAATTTTTACAATGAGCAGTTCTTC
d_gene: TRBD1; abundance: -; v_gene: TRBV29-1; j_gene: TRBJ2-3; CDR3aa: CSVIQGSTDTQYF; CDR3nt: TGCAGCGTTATACAGGGGAGCACAGATACGCAGTATTTT
d_gene: -; abundance: once; v_gene: TRBV20-1; j_gene: TRBJ2-7; CDR3aa: CSNLAAREQYF; CDR3nt: TGCAGTAATCTAGCTGCTAGGGAGCAGTACTTC
d_gene: -; abundance: -; v_gene: TRBV10-2; j_gene: TRBJ2-7; CDR3aa: CASSASRQRTYEQYF; CDR3nt: TGCGCCAGCAGCGCCTCTAGGCAGCGTACCTACGAGCAGTACTTC
d_gene: -; abundance: -; v_gene: TRBV5-6; j_gene: TRBJ1-4; CDR3aa: CASSTTGATNEKLFF; CDR3nt: TGTGCCAGCAGCACCACAGGTGCAACTAATGAAAAACTGTTTTTT
d_gene: -; abundance: -; v_gene: TRBV10-3; j_gene: TRBJ2-6; CDR3aa: CAISGDSGANVLTF; CDR3nt: TGTGCCATCTCCGGGGACTCTGGGGCCAACGTCCTGACTTTC
d_gene: TRBD2; abundance: few; v_gene: TRBV4-1; j_gene: TRBJ2-7; CDR3aa: CASSQSLAGEQYF; CDR3nt: TGCGCCAGCAGCCAATCGTTAGCGGGCGAGCAGTACTTC
d_gene: -; abundance: -; v_gene: TRBV29-1; j_gene: TRBJ1-5; CDR3aa: CSVQAQLDQPQHF; CDR3nt: TGCAGCGTTCAAGCGCAGCTAGATCAGCCCCAGCATTTT
d_gene: TRBD1; abundance: -; v_gene: TRBV5-4; j_gene: TRBJ2-7; CDR3aa: CASSAGTGGITSYEQYF; CDR3nt: TGTGCCAGCAGCGCCGGGACAGGGGGCATTACCTCCTACGAGCAGTACTTC
d_gene: TRBD1; abundance: -; v_gene: TRBV9; j_gene: TRBJ2-4; CDR3aa: CASSVETGGGNIQYF; CDR3nt: TGTGCCAGCAGCGTCGAGACAGGGGGTGGAAACATTCAGTACTTC
d_gene: TRBD1; abundance: -; v_gene: TRBV10-3; j_gene: TRBJ2-7; CDR3aa: CATQGVGIYEQYF; CDR3nt: TGTGCCACCCAGGGGGTTGGGATTTACGAGCAGTACTTC
d_gene: TRBD2; abundance: once; v_gene: TRBV9; j_gene: TRBJ2-7; CDR3aa: CASSVAGLARSYEQYF; CDR3nt: TGTGCCAGCAGCGTGGCGGGACTAGCGCGCTCCTACGAGCAGTACTTC
d_gene: -; abundance: few; v_gene: TRBV6-1; j_gene: TRBJ1-2; CDR3aa: CASSGNRDHNYGYTF; CDR3nt: TGTGCCAGCAGTGGTAACAGGGACCATAACTATGGCTACACCTTC
d_gene: TRBD1; abundance: -; v_gene: TRBV11-3; j_gene: TRBJ2-7; CDR3aa: CASSSGTGGSYEQYF; CDR3nt: TGTGCCAGCAGCTCCGGGACAGGGGGCTCCTACGAGCAGTACTTC
d_gene: TRBD1; abundance: -; v_gene: TRBV5-4; j_gene: TRBJ2-1; CDR3aa: CASSETGDSYNEQFF; CDR3nt: TGTGCCAGCAGCGAGACAGGGGACTCCTACAATGAGCAGTTCTTC
d_gene: TRBD1; abundance: -; v_gene: TRBV6-6; j_gene: TRBJ2-4; CDR3aa: CASSSTGQVKNIQYF; CDR3nt: TGTGCCAGCAGTTCCACGGGACAGGTTAAAAACATTCAGTACTTC
d_gene: -; abundance: -; v_gene: TRBV4-2; j_gene: TRBJ1-6; CDR3aa: CASRPTGMGSPLHF; CDR3nt: TGTGCCAGCAGACCTACAGGGATGGGATCACCCCTCCACTTT
d_gene: -; abundance: -; v_gene: TRBV18; j_gene: TRBJ1-1; CDR3aa: CASSLTGNTEAFF; CDR3nt: TGTGCCAGCTCCCTGACGGGGAACACTGAAGCTTTCTTT
d_gene: TRBD1; abundance: -; v_gene: TRBV5-8; j_gene: TRBJ1-5; CDR3aa: CASSRDRSGQPQHF; CDR3nt: TGTGCCAGCAGCCGGGACAGGTCGGGTCAGCCCCAGCATTTT
d_gene: TRBD1; abundance: -; v_gene: TRBV6-5; j_gene: TRBJ2-7; CDR3aa: CASSFRDRGTYEQYF; CDR3nt: TGTGCCAGCAGTTTCCGGGACAGGGGCACCTACGAGCAGTACTTC
d_gene: -; abundance: -; v_gene: TRBV7-9; j_gene: TRBJ2-3; CDR3aa: CASSLAPPGEYTDTQYF; CDR3nt: TGTGCCAGCAGCTTAGCCCCCCCGGGGGAATACACAGATACGCAGTATTTT
d_gene: TRBD1; abundance: -; v_gene: TRBV9; j_gene: TRBJ2-7; CDR3aa: CASSVGGQGDGQYF; CDR3nt: TGTGCCAGCAGCGTAGGGGGACAGGGTGACGGGCAGTACTTC